This T cell receptor (beta chain) appears in the sequencing data of a study of shared clonotypes between healthy human individuals. Study-level background: Three CD4 naive, three CD4 memory, two CD8 naive and one CD8 memory plate were used per donor.

CDR1 and CDR2 (germline): WSHSY, SAAADI. The ends were cut back, 9 bases at V and 7 bases at J, with 16 bases in the middle. The CDR3 totals 13 residues. The assay was immunoSEQ multiplex PCR, and TCRdb's table has in-frame clones only and misses some. The sample holds over 400,000 clones; 95% to 97% are singletons and the top ten take about 0.06%. Whole-study results and caveats: Blood was the sole source, and tissue repertoires probably differ. The generation probabilities recorded for non-shared clonotypes fell below those of clonotypes shared by all four donors.

This clone was observed once. The antigen remains unidentified. Those who donated were healthy HIV-negative adults, with no recent acute infections or vaccinations reported. The rearrangement links TRBV10-2 to TRBJ1-5; D is undetermined. Material: naive CD4+ T cells sorted from blood. Subset noted: CD45RA+ positively selected. This clonotype was sampled from a woman under 40 in good health. CDR3 nucleotides: TGCGCCAGTACCCCCCGGGTGTTGCAGCCCCAGCATTTT. Residues: CASTPRVLQPQHF.